This entry concerns a single T cell receptor (beta chain). What it binds is not known. Germline-derived CDR1 and CDR2 are MNHEY and SMNVEV (reference sequence). Trimming cost V 7 bases and J 0 bases, with 9 bases left between them. The CDR3 is 14 residues long. This specimen comes from a study of neoadjuvant anti-PD-1 for oral cavity cancer. Produced via immunoSEQ multiplex PCR; TCRdb's table is partial and in-frame only. This sample yields 17,000 or so clones, of which 65% to 85% are seen a single time; approximately 2.7% belongs to the top ten. Study observations and caveats: Post-nivolumab, blood T cell clonality was significantly elevated in non-responders. Higher pretreatment blood Treg/Th17 ratios correlated with higher pretreatment blood and lower post-treatment tumor TCRbeta clonality.

Cohort: HPV-negative, locally advanced oral cavity squamous cell carcinoma patients. The chain employs TRBV27 and TRBJ2-2; D remains unclear. This clonotype originated in a person between 40 and 80 years old with oral cavity squamous cell carcinoma. The material was PBMCs, obtained before nivolumab (anti-PD-1) treatment. This CDR3 is CASTTRPNTGELFF. Written as DNA, the CDR3 is TGTGCCAGCACCACCCGGCCGAACACCGGGGAGCTGTTTTTT.